The sequence of this TCR beta chain was determined in a study of cytomegalovirus exposure and HLA in healthy donors. Worth noting for this clone: Its antigen is still unknown.

Amplification used 60 Vbeta primers and 13 Jbeta primers. Assay: immunoSEQ multiplex PCR; the TCRdb copy retains only in-frame clones and omits some. The sample has more than 95,000 clones; roughly four fifths are singletons. Trimming pared 3 bases from V and 6 bases from J, leaving 15 bases between. The CDR3 is made up of 15 amino acids. Germline CDR1 ENHRY, CDR2 SYGVKD. Study-wide findings and caveats: With high specificity and sensitivity, the classifier reportedly diagnosed cytomegalovirus status. Most TCR sequences proved rare, with some public TCRs found in many donors. The later analysis indicated that the majority of CMV-associated TCR beta chains appeared HLA-restricted.

The chain combines TRBV10-3 with TRBJ2-1; D unresolved. The sequenced sample consisted of PBMCs. The TCR comes from a woman aged 45 to 65 in good health and CMV-seropositive. The CDR3 spells CAISDEAARVNEQFF. CDR3 DNA: TGTGCCATCAGTGATGAGGCCGCTAGAGTCAATGAGCAGTTCTTC.